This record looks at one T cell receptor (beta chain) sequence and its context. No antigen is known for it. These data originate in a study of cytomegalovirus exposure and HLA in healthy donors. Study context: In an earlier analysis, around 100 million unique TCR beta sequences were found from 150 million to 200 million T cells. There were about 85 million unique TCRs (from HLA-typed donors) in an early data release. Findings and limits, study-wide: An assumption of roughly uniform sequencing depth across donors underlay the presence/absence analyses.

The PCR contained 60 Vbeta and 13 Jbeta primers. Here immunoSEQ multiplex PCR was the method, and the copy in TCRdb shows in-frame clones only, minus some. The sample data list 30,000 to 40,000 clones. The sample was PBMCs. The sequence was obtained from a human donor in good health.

The chain's CDR3 is CASSLYGEPLESGANVLTF. The CDR3 bases are TGTGCCAGCAGTTTATATGGGGAGCCTCTAGAATCTGGGGCCAACGTCCTGACTTTC. V is TRBV27 and J is TRBJ2-6, with a tentative D call TRBD2 (5 bases). The germline V gene has CDR1 MNHEY and CDR2 SMNVEV (reference sequence). CDR3 length: 19 amino acids. V was trimmed by 1 base and J by 1 base, leaving 17 bases between them. The full variable domain, rest sourced from reference TRBV27 and TRBJ2-6, is EAQVTQNPRYLITVTGKKLTVTCSQNMNHEYMSWYRQDPGLGLRQIYYSMNVEVTDKGDVPEGYKVSRKEKRNFPLILESPSPNQTSLYFCASSLYGEPLESGANVLTFGAGSRLTVL.